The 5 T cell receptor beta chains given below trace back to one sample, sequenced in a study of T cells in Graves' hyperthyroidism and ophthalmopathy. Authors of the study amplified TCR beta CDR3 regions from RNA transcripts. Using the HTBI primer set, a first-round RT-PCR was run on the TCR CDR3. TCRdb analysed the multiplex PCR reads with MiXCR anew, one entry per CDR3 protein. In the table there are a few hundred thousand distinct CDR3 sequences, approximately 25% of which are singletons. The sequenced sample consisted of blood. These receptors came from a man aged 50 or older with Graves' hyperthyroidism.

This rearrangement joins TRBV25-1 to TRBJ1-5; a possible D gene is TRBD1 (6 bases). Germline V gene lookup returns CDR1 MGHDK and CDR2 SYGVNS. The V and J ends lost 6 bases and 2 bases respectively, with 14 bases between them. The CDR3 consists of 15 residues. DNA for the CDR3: TGTGCCAGCAGCCCCTGGGGGGCCGGCAATCAGCCCCAGCATTTT. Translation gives CASSPWGAGNQPQHF.

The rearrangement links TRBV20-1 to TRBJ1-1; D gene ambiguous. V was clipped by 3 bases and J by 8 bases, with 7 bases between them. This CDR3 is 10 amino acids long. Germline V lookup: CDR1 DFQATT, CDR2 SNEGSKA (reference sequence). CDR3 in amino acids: CSASNREAFF. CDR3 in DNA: TGCAGTGCTAGCAACAGAGAAGCTTTCTTT.

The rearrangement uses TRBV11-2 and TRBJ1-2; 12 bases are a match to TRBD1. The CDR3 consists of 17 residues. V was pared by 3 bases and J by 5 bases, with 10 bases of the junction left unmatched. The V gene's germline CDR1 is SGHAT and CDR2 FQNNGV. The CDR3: CASSFSGTGGAGYGYTF. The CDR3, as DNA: TGTGCCAGCAGCTTTTCCGGGACAGGGGGCGCCGGGTATGGCTACACCTTC.

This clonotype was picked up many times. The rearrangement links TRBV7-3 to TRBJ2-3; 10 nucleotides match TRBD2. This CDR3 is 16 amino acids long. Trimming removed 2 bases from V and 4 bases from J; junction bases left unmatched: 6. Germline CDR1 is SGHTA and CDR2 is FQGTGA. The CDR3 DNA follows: TGTGCCAGCAGCTTAGTGGGGACTAGCGTTGCAGATACGCAGTATTTT. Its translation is CASSLVGTSVADTQYF.

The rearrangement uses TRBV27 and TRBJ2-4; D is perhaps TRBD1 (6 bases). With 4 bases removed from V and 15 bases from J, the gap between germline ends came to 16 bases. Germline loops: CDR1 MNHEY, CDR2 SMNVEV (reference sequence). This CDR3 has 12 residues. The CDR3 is CASSSTGTRMYF. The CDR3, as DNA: TGTGCCAGCAGTTCCACCGGGACACGGATGTACTTC.